This TCR beta chain emerged from a study of control samples from healthy donors and cancer patients. Sequencing was performed with immunoSEQ multiplex PCR; in TCRdb, only in-frame clones are kept and a portion is missing. The sample lists about 140,000 clones, 85% to 95% occurring once. CDR1 is LGHDT and CDR2 is YNNKEL in the germline V gene (reference sequence). There are 14 residues in the CDR3. The V gene lost 4 bases and the J gene lost 9 bases, with 17 bases spanning the gap. Sample: blood. This chain links TRBV3-1 (or the pseudogene TRBV3-2) with TRBJ2-3; perhaps TRBD2 as D (7 bases). The receptor was isolated from a man aged 35-49 years in good health. The CDR3 nucleotides read TGTGCCAGCAGCCGCGGACTAGTCGGGGGCACGCAGTATTTT. Translated, it gives CASSRGLVGGTQYF.